Below, 17 T cell receptor beta chains from the same sample are listed, as sequenced in a study of blood T cell repertoires in COVID-19. The protocol was immunoSEQ multiplex PCR, while the TCRdb copy is restricted to in-frame clones and leaves out a portion. The sample has 350,000 to 400,000 clones; more than 75% are singletons. Sequenced sample: PBMCs or T cells enriched from blood (not recorded which). The source is a woman younger than 30 who had recovered from COVID-19.

As concerns this clone: Other nucleotide sequences in the sample specify the same CDR3. V gene TRBV6-5 combines with J gene TRBJ2-7, with 7 bases that match TRBD1. With V trimmed by 5 bases and J by 3 bases, 1 base remained unmatched. Germline-derived CDR1 and CDR2 are MNHEY and SVGAGI. CDR3 size: 12 residues. Written as DNA, the CDR3 is TGTGCCAGCAGTCGGGACAGCTACGAGCAGTACTTC. Translated, it gives CASSRDSYEQYF.

The chain couples TRBV19 to TRBJ1-1; possible D gene TRBD1, 6 bases. V dropped 1 base and J dropped 7 bases, with 13 bases sitting between them. The CDR3 is made up of 14 amino acids. Germline CDR1 reads LNHDA; CDR2 reads SQIVND (reference sequence). The CDR3 loop reads CASSIGAGVNEAFF. The CDR3 nucleotides are TGTGCCAGTAGTATAGGGGCAGGGGTGAATGAAGCTTTCTTT.

V and J are TRBV5-1 and TRBJ2-5, with D maybe TRBD1 (5 bases). Germline values: CDR1 SGHRS, CDR2 YFSETQ. CDR3 length: 12 residues. Trimming removed 0 bases from V and 8 bases from J, with 8 bases in between. The CDR3 region has the DNA TGCGCCAGCAGCTTGGAGGGGATTACCCAGTACTTC. Residues: CASSLEGITQYF.

The rearrangement joins TRBV19 to TRBJ1-2; 7 bases align to TRBD1. Trimming took 0 bases from V and 3 from J; bases not matched to a gene: 4. The CDR3 runs to 15 residues. Germline CDR1 is LNHDA and CDR2 is SQIVND (reference sequence). The CDR3 region has the DNA TGTGCCAGTAGTATAGACGAACAGGGGTACTATGGCTACACCTTC. This encodes CASSIDEQGYYGYTF.

This clone was picked up one time. The gene calls are TRBV10-1 and TRBJ2-5; D possibly corresponds to TRBD2 (6 bases). Per the germline V gene, CDR1 is WNHNN and CDR2 is SYGVQD (reference sequence). This CDR3 is 13 amino acids long. Trimming pared 4 bases from V and 7 bases from J, leaving 13 bases between. The CDR3 reads CASSGTIPGTQYF. The DNA for the CDR3 is TGCGCCAGCAGTGGGACTATACCAGGGACCCAGTACTTC.

The gene calls are TRBV19 and TRBJ1-1, with 10 bases identical to TRBD1. CDR1 LNHDA and CDR2 SQIVND come from the germline V gene (reference sequence). V gave up 4 bases and J gave up 3 bases; unmatched junction bases: 11. The CDR3 consists of 17 residues. The CDR3 loop reads CASSTRDRGPGDTEAFF. Here the CDR3 DNA reads TGTGCCAGTAGTACCCGGGACAGGGGCCCCGGTGACACTGAAGCTTTCTTT.

The chain employs TRBV18 and TRBJ1-1; D is ambiguous. The CDR3 has 15 amino acids. V was trimmed by 1 base and J by 6 bases, leaving 15 bases between them. Germline values: CDR1 KGHSH, CDR2 LQKENI. The CDR3 nucleotides are TGTGCCAGCTCACCACTCCTTAGCTCGAGCCCTGAAGCTTTCTTT. Translating gives CASSPLLSSSPEAFF.

This sequence joins TRBV5-6 and TRBJ1-2; D perhaps matches TRBD1 (5 bases). CDR3 length: 15 residues. The V end was cut by 2 bases, the J end by 8 bases, with 19 bases between. The germline CDR1 and CDR2 sequences are SGHDT and YYEEEE. The CDR3 is CASSLINRDSEGYTF. The DNA of the CDR3 is TGTGCCAGCAGCTTAATTAATAGGGACTCAGAGGGCTACACCTTC.

This chain connects TRBV14 to TRBJ2-5; D is perhaps TRBD1 (6 bases). V lost 4 bases to trimming and J lost 6 bases, with 15 bases between them. Germline-derived CDR1 and CDR2 are SGHDN and FVKESK. The CDR3 loop spans 14 amino acids. The CDR3 region is CASSRLHRVQTQYF. The CDR3, as DNA: TGTGCCAGCAGCCGGCTTCACAGGGTGCAGACCCAGTACTTC.

The V gene is TRBV18, the J gene TRBJ1-5, with D possibly matching TRBD1 (5 bases). In germline, CDR1 is KGHSH, CDR2 LQKENI. This CDR3 region has 16 residues. V gave up 4 bases and J gave up 0 bases, with 13 bases separating them. The CDR3 nucleotides read TGTGCCAGCTCACAAATCGCAGGGATTAGCAATCAGCCCCAGCATTTT. This sequence encodes CASSQIAGISNQPQHF.

The rearrangement links TRBV7-2 to TRBJ1-3; a possible D gene is TRBD1 (5 bases). This CDR3 spans 18 amino acids. The V gene's germline CDR1 is SGHTA and CDR2 FQGNSA. V gave up 0 bases and J gave up 0 bases, with 15 bases separating them. Here the CDR3 DNA reads TGTGCCAGCAGCTTAGCTCTTACAACAGGATACTCTGGAAACACCATATATTTT. Translating gives CASSLALTTGYSGNTIYF.

This clone occurred once. The chain links TRBV4-1 to TRBJ1-3; unclear D gene. The V end lost 3 bases, the J end lost 0 bases, and 15 bases lay between the germline ends. This CDR3 is built from 17 residues. The germline V gene has CDR1 MGHRA and CDR2 YSYEKL. The CDR3 coding sequence is TGCGCCAGCAGCCACTTTGGTCATGACACCTCTGGAAACACCATATATTTT. Encoded protein: CASSHFGHDTSGNTIYF.

This clone was observed a single time. This chain links TRBV7-9 with TRBJ1-1, with D perhaps matching TRBD1 (5 bases). The CDR3 covers 15 residues. With 0 bases removed from V and 0 bases from J, the gap between germline ends came to 8 bases. Germline assignment: CDR1 SEHNR and CDR2 FQNEAQ (reference sequence). The CDR3 nucleotides are TGTGCCAGCAGCTTAGCCGGGGGGGTGAACACTGAAGCTTTCTTT. Amino acids: CASSLAGGVNTEAFF.

The J gene is TRBJ1-5, the V gene TRBV19, with 9 nucleotides matching TRBD1. The CDR3 runs to 17 residues. Unmatched junction bases numbered 6, after V lost 1 base and J lost 2 bases. Germline V lookup: CDR1 LNHDA, CDR2 SQIVND (reference sequence). CDR3 loop: CASSIGTGGAGNQPQHF. The DNA of the CDR3 is TGTGCCAGTAGTATAGGAACAGGGGGCGCGGGCAATCAGCCCCAGCATTTT.

Of note for this clone: One end of the junction is discordant with germline, which a read error may explain. This chain connects TRBV7-3 to TRBJ2-3; D is uncertain. The CDR3 extends over 13 amino acids. Per germline, CDR1 SGHTA and CDR2 FQGTGA. Written as DNA, the CDR3 is TGTGCCAGCAGCGTAACTATTACAGATACGCAGTATTTT. This gives the protein CASSVTITDTQYF.

This clone came up once. V is TRBV18 and J is TRBJ1-1, with 10 bases identical to TRBD1. Looked up from germline, CDR1 is KGHSH and CDR2 is LQKENI. The length of the CDR3 is 17 residues. J lost 1 base, V lost 5 bases, and 10 bases had no gene match. CDR3 in DNA: TGTGCCAGCTCAGGCGGGACAGGGGAACGGTCGAACACTGAAGCTTTCTTT. Its translation: CASSGGTGERSNTEAFF. Full variable domain (outside the CDR3, taken from reference TRBV18 and TRBJ1-1): NAGVMQNPRHLVRRRGQEARLRCSPMKGHSHVYWYRQLPEEGLKFMVYLQKENIIDESGMPKERFSAEFPKEGPSILRIQQVVRGDSAAYFCASSGGTGERSNTEAFFGQGTRLTVV.

The chain uses TRBV7-9 and TRBJ1-2; D gene ambiguous. Germline V gene data show CDR1 as SEHNR and CDR2 as FQNEAQ (reference sequence). V was cut by 1 base and J by 4 bases, with 10 bases left in between. CDR3 length: 14 amino acids. The CDR3 DNA sequence: TGTGCCAGCAGCTTAGGAGGAGGGCCCTATGGCTACACCTTC. It yields the protein CASSLGGGPYGYTF.